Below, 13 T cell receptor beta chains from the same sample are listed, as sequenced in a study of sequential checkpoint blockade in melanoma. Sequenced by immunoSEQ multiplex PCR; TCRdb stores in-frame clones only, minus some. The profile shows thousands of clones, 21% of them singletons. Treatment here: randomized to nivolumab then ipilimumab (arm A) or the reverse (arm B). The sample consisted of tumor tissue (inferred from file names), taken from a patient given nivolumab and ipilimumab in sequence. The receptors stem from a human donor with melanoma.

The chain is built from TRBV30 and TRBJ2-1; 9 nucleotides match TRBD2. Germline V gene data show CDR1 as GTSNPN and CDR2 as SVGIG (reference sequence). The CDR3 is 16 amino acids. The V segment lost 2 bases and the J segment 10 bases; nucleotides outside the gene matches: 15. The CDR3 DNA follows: TGTGCCTGGAGTCCCCCCGGGCTAGCGGGATATAGGGAGCAGTTCTTC. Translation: CAWSPPGLAGYREQFF.

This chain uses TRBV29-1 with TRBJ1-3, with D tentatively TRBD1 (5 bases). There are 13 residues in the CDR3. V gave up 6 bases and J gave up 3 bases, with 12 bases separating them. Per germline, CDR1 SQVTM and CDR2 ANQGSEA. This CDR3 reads CSVNDRSGNTIYF. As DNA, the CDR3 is TGCAGCGTAAACGACAGAAGTGGAAACACCATATATTTT.

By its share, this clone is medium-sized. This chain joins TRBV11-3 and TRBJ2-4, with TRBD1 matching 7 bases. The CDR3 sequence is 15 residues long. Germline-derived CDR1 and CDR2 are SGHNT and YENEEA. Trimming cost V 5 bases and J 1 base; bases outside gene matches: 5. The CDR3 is CASSLIQGAKNIQYF. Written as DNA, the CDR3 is TGTGCCAGCAGCCTAATACAGGGGGCCAAAAACATTCAGTACTTC.

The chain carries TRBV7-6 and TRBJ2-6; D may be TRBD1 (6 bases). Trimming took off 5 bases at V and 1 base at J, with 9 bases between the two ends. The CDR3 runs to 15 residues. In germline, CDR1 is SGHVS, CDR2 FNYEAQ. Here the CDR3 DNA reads TGTGCCAGCAGCCTTACAGGGTCTGGGGCCAACGTCCTGACTTTC. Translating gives CASSLTGSGANVLTF.

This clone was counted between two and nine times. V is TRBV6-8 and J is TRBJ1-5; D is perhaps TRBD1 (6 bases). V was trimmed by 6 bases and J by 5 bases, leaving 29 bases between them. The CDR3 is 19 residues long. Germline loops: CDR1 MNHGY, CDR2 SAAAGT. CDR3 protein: CASSPRRGGTTDADQPQHF. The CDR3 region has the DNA TGTGCCAGCAGCCCCCGCAGAGGGGGTACGACAGACGCCGATCAGCCCCAGCATTTT.

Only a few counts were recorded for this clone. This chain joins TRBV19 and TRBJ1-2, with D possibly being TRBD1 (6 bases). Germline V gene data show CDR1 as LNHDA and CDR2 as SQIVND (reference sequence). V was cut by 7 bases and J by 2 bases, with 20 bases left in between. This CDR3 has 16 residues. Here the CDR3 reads CASTPAGARGNYGYTF. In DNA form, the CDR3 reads TGTGCCAGTACCCCCGCTGGGGCCAGGGGAAACTATGGCTACACCTTC.

The CDR3 protein is CASSLKLATWSTDTQYF. CDR3 DNA: TGTGCCAGCAGCTTAAAACTAGCGACTTGGAGCACAGATACGCAGTATTTT. The chain has TRBV11-3 and TRBJ2-3, with TRBD2 matching 7 bases. CDR3 length: 17 amino acids. Germline CDR1 and CDR2: SGHNT and YENEEA. Trimming cost V 2 bases and J 0 bases; bases outside gene matches: 8.

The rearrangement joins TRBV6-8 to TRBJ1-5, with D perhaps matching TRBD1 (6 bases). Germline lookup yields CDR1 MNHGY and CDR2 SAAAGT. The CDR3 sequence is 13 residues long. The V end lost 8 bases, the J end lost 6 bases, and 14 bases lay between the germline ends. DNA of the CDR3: TGTGCCAGCGTTTCCAGGGGAGGTCAGCCCCAGCATTTT. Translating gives CASVSRGGQPQHF.

The DNA of the CDR3 is TGTGCCAGCAGCGCGACAGGGCTAAATAATGGCTACACCTTC. This sequence encodes CASSATGLNNGYTF. The chain recombines TRBV9 with TRBJ1-2; 7 positions match TRBD1. CDR1 SGDLS and CDR2 YYNGEE come from the germline V gene. J gave up 6 bases and V 3 bases, and 8 bases lay outside the gene matches. This CDR3 is built from 14 residues.

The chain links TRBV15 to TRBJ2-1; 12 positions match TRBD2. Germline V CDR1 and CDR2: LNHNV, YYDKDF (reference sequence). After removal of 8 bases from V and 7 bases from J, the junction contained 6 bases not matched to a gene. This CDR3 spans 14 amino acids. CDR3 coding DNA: TGTGCCACCGAGACTAGCGGGAGTCAAAATGAGCAGTTCTTC. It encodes CATETSGSQNEQFF.

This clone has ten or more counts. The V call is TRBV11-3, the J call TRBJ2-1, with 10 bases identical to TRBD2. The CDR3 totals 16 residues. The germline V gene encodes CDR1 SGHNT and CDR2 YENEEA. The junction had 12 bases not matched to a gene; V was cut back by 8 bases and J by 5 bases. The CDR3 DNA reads TGTGCCAGCTCCACCCTCCGGACTAGCGGCAACAATGAGCAGTTCTTC. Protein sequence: CASSTLRTSGNNEQFF.

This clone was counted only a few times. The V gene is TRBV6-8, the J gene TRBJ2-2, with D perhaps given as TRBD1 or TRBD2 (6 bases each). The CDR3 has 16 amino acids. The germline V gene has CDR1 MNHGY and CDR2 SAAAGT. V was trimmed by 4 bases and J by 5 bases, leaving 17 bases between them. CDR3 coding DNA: TGTGCCAGCAGTTCAACCCGAGGGGGGAGAACCGGGGAGCTGTTTTTT. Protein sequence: CASSSTRGGRTGELFF.

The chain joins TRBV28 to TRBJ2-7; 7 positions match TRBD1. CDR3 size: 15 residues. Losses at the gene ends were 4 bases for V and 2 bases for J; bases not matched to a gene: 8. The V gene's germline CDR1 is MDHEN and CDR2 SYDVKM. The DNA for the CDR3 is TGTGCCAGCAGTTCTACAGGGGATACTACCTACGAGCAGTACTTC. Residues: CASSSTGDTTYEQYF.